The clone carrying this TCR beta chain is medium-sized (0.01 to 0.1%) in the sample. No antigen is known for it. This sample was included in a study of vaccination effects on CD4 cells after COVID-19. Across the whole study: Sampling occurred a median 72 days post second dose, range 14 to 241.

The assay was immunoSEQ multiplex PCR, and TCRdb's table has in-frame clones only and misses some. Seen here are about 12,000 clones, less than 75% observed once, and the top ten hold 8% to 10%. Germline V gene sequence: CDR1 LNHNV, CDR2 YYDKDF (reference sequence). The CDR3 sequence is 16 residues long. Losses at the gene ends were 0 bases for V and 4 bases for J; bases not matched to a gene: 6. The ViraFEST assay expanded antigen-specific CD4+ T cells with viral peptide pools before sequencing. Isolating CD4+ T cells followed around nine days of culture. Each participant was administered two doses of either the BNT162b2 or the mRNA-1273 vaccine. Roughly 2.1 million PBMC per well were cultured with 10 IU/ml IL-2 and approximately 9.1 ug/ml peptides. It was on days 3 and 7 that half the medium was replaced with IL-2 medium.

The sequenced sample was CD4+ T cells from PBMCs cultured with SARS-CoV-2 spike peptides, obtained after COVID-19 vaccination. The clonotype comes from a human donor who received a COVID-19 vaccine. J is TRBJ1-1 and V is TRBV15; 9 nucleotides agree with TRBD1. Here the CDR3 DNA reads TGTGCCACCAGCAGAGATGGTGGGACAGGGTCCACTGAAGCTTTCTTT. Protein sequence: CATSRDGGTGSTEAFF.